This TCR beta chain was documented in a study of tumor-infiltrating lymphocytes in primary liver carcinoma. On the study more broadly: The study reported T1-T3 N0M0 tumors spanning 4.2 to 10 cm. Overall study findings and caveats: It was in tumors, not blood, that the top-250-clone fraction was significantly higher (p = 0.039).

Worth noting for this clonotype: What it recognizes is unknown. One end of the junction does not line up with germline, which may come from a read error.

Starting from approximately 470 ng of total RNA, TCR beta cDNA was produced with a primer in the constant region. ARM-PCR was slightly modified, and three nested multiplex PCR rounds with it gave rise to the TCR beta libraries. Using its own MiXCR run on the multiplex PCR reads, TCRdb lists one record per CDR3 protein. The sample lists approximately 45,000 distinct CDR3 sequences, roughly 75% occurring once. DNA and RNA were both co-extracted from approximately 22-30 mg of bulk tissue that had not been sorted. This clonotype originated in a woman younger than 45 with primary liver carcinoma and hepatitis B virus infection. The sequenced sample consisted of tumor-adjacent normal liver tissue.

Here the CDR3 reads CASSPGTSGSFAYEQHF. Here the CDR3 DNA reads TGTGCCAGCAGCCCAGGGACTAGCGGAAGTTTTGCCTACGAGCAGCACTTC. This sequence joins TRBV5-6 and TRBJ2-7; 11 bases align to TRBD2. CDR1 and CDR2 from the germline V gene are SGHDT and YYEEEE. The CDR3 has 17 residues.